The 2 T cell receptor beta chains presented below share a single source sample, sequenced in a study of T cells expressing NK-cell markers. TCRdb re-analyzed the 5' RACE reads; it lists each CDR3 protein once, without DNA. This listing includes about 440,000 distinct CDR3 sequences. Sequenced sample: blood T cells: a sorted CD56 or NKG2C T cell subset, CD4+ or CD8+ T cells, or bulk PBMC T cells (not recorded which). Receptor source: a woman between 18 and 75 years old in good health.

V gene TRBV20-1 combines with J gene TRBJ2-7; no DNA is available, so the TRBD2 call from TCRdb remains unchecked. CDR1 and CDR2 (germline): DFQATT, SNEGSKA (reference sequence). The CDR3 runs to 13 residues. The CDR3 loop reads CSARWRFSYEQYF.

The J gene is TRBJ2-7, the V gene TRBV10-3; TCRdb designates TRBD1, a call that cannot be tested without DNA. Per the germline V gene, CDR1 is ENHRY and CDR2 is SYGVKD. This CDR3 spans 13 amino acids. CDR3 protein: CAISETGAYEQYF.